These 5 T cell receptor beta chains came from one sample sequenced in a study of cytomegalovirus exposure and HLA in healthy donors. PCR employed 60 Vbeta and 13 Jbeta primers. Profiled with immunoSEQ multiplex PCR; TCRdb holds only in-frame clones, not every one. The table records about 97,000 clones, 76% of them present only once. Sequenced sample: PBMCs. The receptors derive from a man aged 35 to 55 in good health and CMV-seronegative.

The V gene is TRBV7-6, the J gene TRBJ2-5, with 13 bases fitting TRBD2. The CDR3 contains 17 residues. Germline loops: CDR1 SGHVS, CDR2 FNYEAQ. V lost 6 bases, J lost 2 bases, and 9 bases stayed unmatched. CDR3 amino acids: CASSSLGTSGAQETQYF. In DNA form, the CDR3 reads TGTGCCAGCAGTTCCTTAGGGACTAGCGGGGCTCAAGAGACCCAGTACTTC.

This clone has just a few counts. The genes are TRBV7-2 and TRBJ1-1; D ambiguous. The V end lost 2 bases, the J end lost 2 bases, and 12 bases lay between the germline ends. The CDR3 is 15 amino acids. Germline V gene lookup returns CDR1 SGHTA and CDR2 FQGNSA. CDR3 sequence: CASSLRAITNTEAFF. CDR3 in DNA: TGTGCCAGCAGCTTACGAGCAATAACCAACACTGAAGCTTTCTTT.

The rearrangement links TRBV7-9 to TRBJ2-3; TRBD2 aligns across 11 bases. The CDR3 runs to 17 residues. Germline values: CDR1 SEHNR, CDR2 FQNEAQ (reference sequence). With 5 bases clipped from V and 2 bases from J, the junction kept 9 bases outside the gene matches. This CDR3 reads CASSARTSGGDTDTQYF. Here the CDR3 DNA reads TGTGCCAGCAGCGCCCGCACTAGCGGGGGCGACACAGATACGCAGTATTTT.

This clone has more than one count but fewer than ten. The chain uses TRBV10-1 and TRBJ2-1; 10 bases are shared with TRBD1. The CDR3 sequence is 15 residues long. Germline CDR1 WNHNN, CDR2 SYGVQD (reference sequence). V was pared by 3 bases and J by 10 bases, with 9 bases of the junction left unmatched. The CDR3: CASSDWGQGTDEQFF. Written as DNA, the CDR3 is TGCGCCAGCAGTGACTGGGGACAGGGGACCGACGAGCAGTTCTTC.

The CDR3 spells CASTLQGSSTDTQYF. The CDR3 DNA is TGTGCCAGCACTCTACAGGGGTCTAGCACAGATACGCAGTATTTT. The rearrangement links TRBV9 to TRBJ2-3; 7 bases fit TRBD1. Unmatched junction bases numbered 7, after V lost 6 bases and J lost 0 bases. The CDR3 contains 15 residues. Germline assignment: CDR1 SGDLS and CDR2 YYNGEE.